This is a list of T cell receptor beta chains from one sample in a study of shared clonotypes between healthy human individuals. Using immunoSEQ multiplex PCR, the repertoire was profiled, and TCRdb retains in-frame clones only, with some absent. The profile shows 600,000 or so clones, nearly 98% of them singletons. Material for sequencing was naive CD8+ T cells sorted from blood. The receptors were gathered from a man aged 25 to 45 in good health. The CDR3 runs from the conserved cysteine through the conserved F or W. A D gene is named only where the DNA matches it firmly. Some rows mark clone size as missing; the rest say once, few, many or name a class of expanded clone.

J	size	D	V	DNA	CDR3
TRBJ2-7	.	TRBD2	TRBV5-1	TGCGCCAGCAGCTTGTTTGGCGGGAGCCCCTACGAGCAGTACTTC	CASSLFGGSPYEQYF
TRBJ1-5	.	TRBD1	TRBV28	TGTGCCAGCAGTTTACAGGGGGAAGGTCAGCCCCAGCATTTT	CASSLQGEGQPQHF
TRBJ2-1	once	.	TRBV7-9	TGTGCCACCTCCTGGCCCAGGGTAAGTGAGCAGTTCTTC	CATSWPRVSEQFF
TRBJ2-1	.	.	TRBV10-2	TGCGCCAGCACCTGGGCAGGCCATGAGCAGTTCTTC	CASTWAGHEQFF
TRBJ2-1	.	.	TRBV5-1	TGCGCCAGCGGACTGGCGATATCCTACAATGAGCAGTTCTTC	CASGLAISYNEQFF
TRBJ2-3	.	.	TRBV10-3	TGTGCCATCAGTGAAGCGGCAGATACGCAGTATTTT	CAISEAADTQYF
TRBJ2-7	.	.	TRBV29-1	TGCAGCGTTGGTCCAGCGGACTACGAGCAGTACTTC	CSVGPADYEQYF
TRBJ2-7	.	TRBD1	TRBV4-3	TGCGCCAGCAGCCAGGGGGGACAGGGGGCTTACGAGCAGTACTTC	CASSQGGQGAYEQYF
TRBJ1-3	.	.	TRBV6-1	TGTGCCAGCAGTGCCCAGGGGTCGTTCTCTGGAAACACCATATATTTT	CASSAQGSFSGNTIYF
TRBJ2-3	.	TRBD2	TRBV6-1	TGTGCCAGCAGTGAATGGAGCGGGGCCCCTAGCACAGATACGCAGTATTTT	CASSEWSGAPSTDTQYF
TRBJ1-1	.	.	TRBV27	TGTGCCAGCAGTTTTAGGGGCTCGAACACTGAAGCTTTCTTT	CASSFRGSNTEAFF
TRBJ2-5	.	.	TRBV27	TGTGCCAGCAGTGATGTGGGGGCATACCAAGAGACCCAGTACTTC	CASSDVGAYQETQYF
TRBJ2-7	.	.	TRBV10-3	TGTGCCATCAGTGAGGAAGGAGGGAATGGGGACTACGAGCAGTACTTC	CAISEEGGNGDYEQYF
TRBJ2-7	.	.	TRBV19	TGTGCCAGTAGCCCCCTAGGAAGTGGCTACGAGCAGTACTTC	CASSPLGSGYEQYF
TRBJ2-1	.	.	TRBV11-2	TGTGCCAGCAGCAGACGCATAACGGGAGAATACAATGAGCAGTTCTTC	CASSRRITGEYNEQFF
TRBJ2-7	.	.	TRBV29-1	TGCAGCGTTGTTTATACGACTAGTCGGTACGAGCAGTACTTC	CSVVYTTSRYEQYF
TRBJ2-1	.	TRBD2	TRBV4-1	TGCGCCAGCAGCCCCGTATTTGGTAGCGGGAGCTCGAGACACGACGGGAATGAGCAGTTCTTC	CASSPVFGSGSSRHDGNEQFF
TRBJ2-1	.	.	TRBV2	TGTGCCAGCAGTGAAGGCGCAGAATTTTACAATGAGCAGTTCTTC	CASSEGAEFYNEQFF
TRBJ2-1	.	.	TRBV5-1	TGCGCCAGCAGCTTGCCTAGTTGGGATGAGCAGTTCTTC	CASSLPSWDEQFF
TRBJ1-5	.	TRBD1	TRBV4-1	TGCGCCAGCAGCGATAGACAGGGCGGCGGCAATCAGCCCCAGCATTTT	CASSDRQGGGNQPQHF
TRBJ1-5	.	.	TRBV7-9	TGTGCCAGCAGCGACGCTGGGGGGGGAGCAAATCAGCCCCAGCATTTT	CASSDAGGGANQPQHF
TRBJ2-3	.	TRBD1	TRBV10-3	TGTGCCATCAGACCTGAGGACAGGGAGGATACGCAGTATTTT	CAIRPEDREDTQYF
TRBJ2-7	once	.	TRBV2	TGTGCCAGCGGGCCGCTGGACTCCTACGAGCAGTACTTC	CASGPLDSYEQYF
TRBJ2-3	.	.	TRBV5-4	TGTGCCAGCACCCACTCCAGGACAGATACGCAGTATTTT	CASTHSRTDTQYF
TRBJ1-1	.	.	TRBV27	TGTGCCAGCAGTCCCCAGATGAACACTGAAGCTTTCTTT	CASSPQMNTEAFF
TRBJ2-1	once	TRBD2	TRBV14	TGTGCCAGCAGGGCGACTAGCGGGAGGGCCCCCTACAATGAGCAGTTCTTC	CASRATSGRAPYNEQFF
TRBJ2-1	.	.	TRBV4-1	TGCGCCAGCAGCCAGGGGACGAATGAGCAGTTCTTC	CASSQGTNEQFF
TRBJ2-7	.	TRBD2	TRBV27	TGTGCCAGCAGTCCCAGGCGGGCGCTAGCGGCCTACGAGCAGTACTTC	CASSPRRALAAYEQYF
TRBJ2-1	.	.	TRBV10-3	TGTGCCATCAGCCCACCGTGGGTCAGCTCCTACAATGAGCAGTTCTTC	CAISPPWVSSYNEQFF
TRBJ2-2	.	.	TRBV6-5	TGTGCCAGCAGTTACAAGACAGCCGGGGAGCTGTTTTTT	CASSYKTAGELFF
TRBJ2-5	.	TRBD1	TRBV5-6	TGTGCCAGCAACGGGGACAGTCAGACCCAGTACTTC	CASNGDSQTQYF
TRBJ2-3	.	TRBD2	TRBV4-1	TGCGCCAGCAGCCCTTTAGCGGGAGCCACAGATACGCAGTATTTT	CASSPLAGATDTQYF
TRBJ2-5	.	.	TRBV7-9	TGTGCCAGCAGCTTATATGGGAATGTCCAAGAGACCCAGTACTTC	CASSLYGNVQETQYF
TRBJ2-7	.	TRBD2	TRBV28	TGTGCCTCCGGCGGGCGGGAGAGGCTATTATCGGAGCAGTACTTC	CASGGRERLLSEQYF
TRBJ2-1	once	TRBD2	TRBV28	TGTGCCAGCAGAACGGGACTAGCATTAAGCGGTATAACGGTTGAGCAGTTCTTC	CASRTGLALSGITVEQFF
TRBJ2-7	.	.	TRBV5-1	TGCGCCAGCAGCTTTTTTGGACAGAGATCCTACGAGCAGTACTTC	CASSFFGQRSYEQYF
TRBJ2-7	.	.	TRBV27	TGTGCCAGCAGTTTAACCCAGACGGACGACGAGCAGTACTTC	CASSLTQTDDEQYF
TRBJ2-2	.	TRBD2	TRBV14	TGTGCCAGCAGCCAAGAGGGACTAGCGGGAGATGGTGGGGAGCTGTTTTTT	CASSQEGLAGDGGELFF
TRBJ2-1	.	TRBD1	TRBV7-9	TGTGCCAGCAGCCCTCCGGACAGGAGCTACAATGAGCAGTTCTTC	CASSPPDRSYNEQFF
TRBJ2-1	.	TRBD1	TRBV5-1	TGCGCCAGCAGCTTGAACAGGGGTGGCAATGAGCAGTTCTTC	CASSLNRGGNEQFF
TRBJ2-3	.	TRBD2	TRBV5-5	TGTGCCAGCAGCTTGGGAGCGGGAGGCCGTGGAGATACGCAGTATTTT	CASSLGAGGRGDTQYF
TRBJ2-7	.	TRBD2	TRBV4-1	TGCGCCAGCAGCCAAGGGGTAGCGGGGACTATCTACGAGCAGTACTTC	CASSQGVAGTIYEQYF
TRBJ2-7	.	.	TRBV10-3	TGTGCCATCAATCGGGGGGCGGGTGAGCAGTACTTC	CAINRGAGEQYF
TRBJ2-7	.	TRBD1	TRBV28	TGTGCCAGCAGTTTATTTAGGGGAACCGGGACAGGGGACGAGCAGTACTTC	CASSLFRGTGTGDEQYF